The clone carrying this T cell receptor beta chain was counted between two and nine times. The data are from a study of quantifying T cell responses using KT2 cells. In the study overall: Reverse transcription used primers in the TCR alpha and beta constant regions.

An oligo carrying a UMI was ligated to the cDNA 3' end. The first PCR ran roughly 4 cycles with an equimolar RC1.1 and RC1.2 beta primer mix. TCRdb redid the calling of the UMI-ligation and nested PCR reads with MiXCR, one entry per CDR3 protein. The sample has roughly 50,000 distinct CDR3 sequences; approximately 13% are singletons. This sequence originates from a human donor. What was sequenced was PBMCs spiked with cells of the T cell clone KT2.

DNA for the CDR3: TGTGCCAGCAGTCCAAGACTAGCGGCCGAAGAGACCCAGTACTTC. It translates to CASSPRLAAEETQYF. V usage is TRBV6-5 and J usage is TRBJ2-5, with TRBD2 matching over 9 bases. The ends lost 5 bases at V and 3 bases at J; junction bases unmatched: 7. The CDR3 consists of 15 residues. Germline CDR1 reads MNHEY; CDR2 reads SVGAGI.